This TCR beta chain was profiled in a study of blood T cell repertoires in COVID-19 (dated by TCRdb to 2019 to 2021). For the study in its entirety: Samples from collaborators originated in the United States, Italy and Spain and spanned both the acute and convalescent phases of COVID-19. The prospective study material was composed of cDNA or gDNA derived from T cells, B-cell-depleted T cells, or PBMCs. Subjects who had been exposed to COVID-19, were actively infected with it, or had recovered from it provided the deeply sampled blood TCRbeta repertoires that made up the dataset. The repertoires were released in a freely available public database meant as a resource for research on the immune response to SARS-CoV-2. The samples were drawn from two sources: the first 160 participants of the ongoing ImmuneRACE study, and about 1,300 subjects contributed by 6 global collaborators. The sample metadata nearly always contained a de-identified subject ID, COVID-19 status, age in years and sex. Where HLA class I and class II types were available, the types were taken from metadata supplied by the sample provider, not from assay-based typing. Beyond this particular receptor, the publication reports: The amount of clinical and demographic metadata varied by source and participant and was provided uncurated.

Whole blood was collected in K2EDTA tubes by collaborating institutions according to the institutions' own protocols. Collaborator samples were shipped for TCRbeta analysis as frozen whole blood, isolated PBMCs, or DNA extracted from either sample type. TCRbeta CDR3 regions were amplified from genomic DNA using the immunoSEQ Assay, a bias-controlled multiplex PCR. Per the source publication's procedure: The number of nucleated cells in each sample was estimated by amplification of reference gene primers within the assay. Sequence reads were collapsed and filtered to measure the absolute abundance of every unique TCRbeta CDR3 rearrangement. Productive Simpson clonality was computed per sample as the square root of Simpson's diversity index over productive rearrangements. In its TCRdb copy, this immuneACCESS table keeps in-frame sequences only and misses some clones. Where compared with another copy, unresolved V genes explain less than half of these, and the others have no known cause. The D gene and trimming were derived from the DNA, and the V and J assignments and clone size from that table. The sample includes about 26,000 clones, with 90% observed a single time. The ten most abundant clones make up around 1.7% of the sample.

This clone appeared a few times. Its antigen is not yet known. Base qualities are missing; no much larger clone stands one base away. Looking up the germline V gene yields CDR1 SQVTM and CDR2 ANQGSEA. The CDR3 measures 16 amino acids from cysteine to phenylalanine. Just the 48-base CDR3 DNA is kept, in frame starting at base 1. V is cut by 6 bases and J by 0 bases, and the space between the germline ends is 18 bases. The chain couples TRBV29-1 to TRBJ1-3, with an unclear D gene assignment. The clonotype was recovered from a woman aged 60-75 years with active COVID-19. The sequenced material came from peripheral blood. In nucleotide form, the sequence is TGCAGCGTCTCTCAGCAGTTCGGGGACTCTGGAAACACCATATATTTT. It translates to CSVSQQFGDSGNTIYF.